These 29 T cell receptor beta chains originate from one sample sequenced in a study of shared clonotypes between healthy human individuals. Sequenced by immunoSEQ multiplex PCR; TCRdb stores in-frame clones only, minus some. The sample shows roughly 1.5 million clones, under 99% of them seen only once. The sample comprised naive CD4+ T cells sorted from blood. Sample subset: CD45RA+ positively selected. Source of these receptors: a man aged 25-45 years in good health.

The chain carries TRBV11-3 and TRBJ2-7, with D perhaps TRBD1 (5 bases). The CDR3 runs 15 residues. V lost 2 bases and J lost 2, with 13 bases in between. Germline V gene lookup returns CDR1 SGHNT and CDR2 YENEEA. The CDR3 nucleotides are TGTGCCAGCAGCTTAAGGAGTCCAGGGCCCTACGAGCAGTACTTC. This translates into CASSLRSPGPYEQYF.

This clone appeared a single time. The genes are TRBV9 and TRBJ2-7; D is ambiguous. The V and J ends lost 4 bases and 2 bases respectively, with 13 bases between them. Germline CDR1 is SGDLS and CDR2 is YYNGEE. This CDR3 contains 14 residues. CDR3 DNA sequence: TGTGCCAGCAGCAGTAACTCGTTGCCCTACGAGCAGTACTTC. Protein: CASSSNSLPYEQYF.

The chain joins TRBV25-1 to TRBJ2-1, with D possibly being TRBD2 (6 bases). The CDR3 is 15 residues long. Germline V CDR1 and CDR2: MGHDK, SYGVNS. Deletions cut 4 bases from V and 6 bases from J, with 16 bases between. CDR3 DNA: TGTGCCAGCAGTGCGGAGGGCCCTATGCGCAATGAGCAGTTCTTC. It codes for CASSAEGPMRNEQFF.

This chain joins TRBV7-9 and TRBJ2-7; a weak D match, TRBD2 (6 bases). The CDR3 totals 16 residues. Germline CDR1 is SEHNR and CDR2 is FQNEAQ (reference sequence). V was pared by 4 bases and J by 4 bases, with 20 bases between. CDR3 sequence (DNA): TGTGCCAGCAGCTCAACCTCTAGCGTCTTGGCTTACGAGCAGTACTTC. Translation: CASSSTSSVLAYEQYF.

The gene calls are TRBV5-1 and TRBJ2-2; the D gene is possibly TRBD2 (5 bases). Germline loops: CDR1 SGHRS, CDR2 YFSETQ. CDR3 length: 16 residues. V dropped 0 bases and J dropped 3 bases, with 12 bases sitting between them. The CDR3 nucleotides read TGCGCCAGCAGCTTGGTCGGGAATTTGGACACCGGGGAGCTGTTTTTT. Its protein product is CASSLVGNLDTGELFF.

The rearrangement joins TRBV5-1 to TRBJ2-3; D is uncertain. The CDR3 sequence is 17 residues long. Trimming stripped 2 bases from V and 4 bases from J, with 20 bases between. Germline values: CDR1 SGHRS, CDR2 YFSETQ. This CDR3 reads CASSFPGEGSHPDTQYF. In DNA, the CDR3 is TGCGCCAGCAGCTTCCCAGGTGAAGGGTCCCACCCAGATACGCAGTATTTT.

The J gene is TRBJ2-7, the V gene TRBV18, with 9 bases aligning to TRBD2. The CDR3 sequence is 16 residues long. The trim removed 4 bases at V and 3 bases at J, leaving 10 bases unmatched. Per germline, CDR1 KGHSH and CDR2 LQKENI. This CDR3 reads CASSHRYSGRFYEQYF. The CDR3 DNA reads TGTGCCAGCTCACACCGATACAGCGGGAGGTTCTACGAGCAGTACTTC.

The genes are TRBV5-5 and TRBJ2-7; TRBD1 agrees at 10 bases. Germline CDR1 SGHKS, CDR2 YYEKEE (reference sequence). With 0 bases clipped from V and 0 bases from J, the junction kept 9 bases outside the gene matches. The CDR3 is 18 amino acids. This CDR3 reads CASSLGRDRGLSSYEQYF. Here the CDR3 DNA reads TGTGCCAGCAGCTTGGGGAGGGACAGGGGCCTCAGCTCCTACGAGCAGTACTTC.

The V call is TRBV4-1, the J call TRBJ1-2, with a weak D call TRBD1 (5 bases). Germline CDR1 reads MGHRA; CDR2 reads YSYEKL. This CDR3 comprises 13 residues. V was shortened by 6 bases and J by 4 bases, with 12 bases between the two germline ends. The CDR3 coding sequence is TGCGCCAGCAGGGGGGGAGGGACCTATGGCTACACCTTC. This gives the protein CASRGGGTYGYTF.

The rearrangement joins TRBV7-8 to TRBJ2-3; 13 bases line up with TRBD2. This CDR3 is 17 amino acids long. Germline loops: CDR1 SGHVS, CDR2 FQNEAQ. With V trimmed by 2 bases and J by 6 bases, 8 bases remained unmatched. The CDR3 DNA follows: TGTGCCAGCAGCTTAACGCGGGGACTAGCGGGACGGGATACGCAGTATTTT. Protein sequence: CASSLTRGLAGRDTQYF.

The chain has TRBV7-8 and TRBJ2-7, with 8 bases that match TRBD2. Germline V gene sequence: CDR1 SGHVS, CDR2 FQNEAQ. V shed 4 bases, J shed 0 bases, and the junction held 8 bases outside the gene matches. This CDR3 is built from 16 residues. CDR3 coding DNA: TGTGCCAGCAGCTCCCGTTTCGCGGGAGGCTCCTACGAGCAGTACTTC. Translation: CASSSRFAGGSYEQYF.

The chain uses TRBV10-2 and TRBJ2-1; the D is unclear. In germline, CDR1 is WSHSY, CDR2 SAAADI. The length of the CDR3 is 13 residues. V was pared by 6 bases and J by 3 bases, with 9 bases between. CDR3 residues: CASSTTFYNEQFF. CDR3 in DNA: TGCGCCAGCAGCACCACCTTCTACAATGAGCAGTTCTTC.

The rearrangement uses TRBV19 and TRBJ2-2, with D possibly TRBD2 on 6 matching bases. Germline CDR1 reads LNHDA; CDR2 reads SQIVND (reference sequence). V lost 3 bases and J lost 1, with 12 bases in between. This CDR3 is 16 amino acids long. The CDR3 here is CASSMGVAVNTGELFF. The DNA of the CDR3 is TGTGCCAGTAGTATGGGGGTAGCGGTGAACACCGGGGAGCTGTTTTTT.

About this clone: This same CDR3 is encoded by further DNA sequences in the sample. The chain has TRBV20-1 and TRBJ2-7, with D unclear. V lost 6 bases to trimming and J lost 3 bases, with 6 bases between them. The CDR3 runs to 10 residues. The germline V gene encodes CDR1 DFQATT and CDR2 SNEGSKA (reference sequence). The CDR3 here is CSASDYEQYF. The CDR3 coding sequence is TGCAGTGCCTCCGACTACGAGCAGTACTTC.

The chain joins TRBV7-9 to TRBJ1-5; D gene ambiguous. Germline V gene sequence: CDR1 SEHNR, CDR2 FQNEAQ (reference sequence). Trimming pared 1 base from V and 9 bases from J, leaving 7 bases between. This CDR3 spans 12 amino acids. The CDR3 loop reads CASSLGMGPQHF. The CDR3 DNA reads TGTGCCAGCAGCTTAGGGATGGGGCCCCAGCATTTT.

This chain uses TRBV30 with TRBJ2-2; no firm D call. V was clipped by 0 bases and J by 0 bases, with 11 bases between them. The CDR3 totals 16 residues. Germline V gene lookup returns CDR1 GTSNPN and CDR2 SVGIG (reference sequence). The CDR3, as DNA: TGTGCCTGGAGTGTCGGCAGAAGAACGAACACCGGGGAGCTGTTTTTT. It specifies CAWSVGRRTNTGELFF.

V usage is TRBV19 and J usage is TRBJ2-1; 11 positions agree with TRBD2. The junction had 5 bases not matched to a gene; V was cut back by 5 bases and J by 2 bases. The germline gives CDR1 LNHDA, CDR2 SQIVND (reference sequence). CDR3 length: 16 amino acids. Written as DNA, the CDR3 is TGTGCCAGTAGTTCACTAGCGGGAGTTACCTACAATGAGCAGTTCTTC. Protein: CASSSLAGVTYNEQFF.

The V call is TRBV6-6, the J call TRBJ2-1, with 11 nucleotides matching TRBD2. After removal of 6 bases from V and 7 bases from J, the junction contained 8 bases not matched to a gene. CDR1 and CDR2 from the germline V gene are MNHNY and SVGAGI (reference sequence). This CDR3 region has 15 residues. In DNA form, the CDR3 reads TGTGCCAGCAGACCACTAGCGGGAGAGCCGAATGAGCAGTTCTTC. This translates into CASRPLAGEPNEQFF.

The rearrangement uses TRBV9 and TRBJ1-3, with D unclear. Germline assignment: CDR1 SGDLS and CDR2 YYNGEE. The CDR3 runs to 16 residues. V lost 0 bases, J lost 0 bases, and 10 bases lay in between. The CDR3 DNA reads as TGTGCCAGCAGCGTAGGAACAGCGAGCTCTGGAAACACCATATATTTT. Its protein product is CASSVGTASSGNTIYF.

The V call is TRBV5-5, the J call TRBJ1-5; no reliable D call. The V gene lost 1 base and the J gene lost 8 bases, with 13 bases spanning the gap. Looked up from germline, CDR1 is SGHKS and CDR2 is YYEKEE (reference sequence). CDR3 size: 14 residues. The CDR3 is CASSLNSWNEPQHF. The CDR3 DNA follows: TGTGCCAGCAGCTTGAACAGCTGGAATGAGCCCCAGCATTTT.

The gene calls are TRBV19 and TRBJ1-5; no firm D call. V was trimmed by 2 bases and J by 9 bases, leaving 11 bases between them. CDR3 length: 13 residues. Germline V CDR1 and CDR2: LNHDA, SQIVND (reference sequence). This chain's CDR3 is CASSINRFGPQHF. The DNA for the CDR3 is TGTGCCAGTAGTATAAACAGATTCGGGCCCCAGCATTTT.

The CDR3 DNA is TGTGCCAGCAGCTTGAAGACAGAAAACTATGGCTACACCTTC. As protein: CASSLKTENYGYTF. This sequence joins TRBV7-3 and TRBJ1-2, with D possibly TRBD1 on 5 matching bases. Deletions cut 3 bases from V and 2 bases from J, with 10 bases between. The CDR3 covers 14 residues. The germline V gene encodes CDR1 SGHTA and CDR2 FQGTGA.

CDR3 sequence reads: CASSVGGLAGGFQETQYF. The CDR3 bases are TGTGCCAGCAGCGTGGGGGGACTAGCGGGAGGATTTCAAGAGACCCAGTACTTC. The chain uses TRBV9 and TRBJ2-5; 15 bases align to TRBD2. The CDR3 spans 18 residues. The V gene's germline CDR1 is SGDLS and CDR2 YYNGEE. V lost 2 bases and J lost 2; bases outside the gene matches: 7.

The chain couples TRBV15 to TRBJ1-5; 7 bases fit TRBD1. There are 13 residues in the CDR3. Germline assignment: CDR1 LNHNV and CDR2 YYDKDF (reference sequence). V gave up 4 bases and J gave up 7 bases; unmatched junction bases: 4. CDR3 loop: CATSNDREQPQHF. DNA of the CDR3: TGTGCCACCAGCAACGACAGGGAACAGCCCCAGCATTTT.

V usage is TRBV20-1 and J usage is TRBJ2-1, with D possibly called TRBD1 or TRBD2 (5 bases each). Germline CDR1 is DFQATT and CDR2 is SNEGSKA (reference sequence). The CDR3 contains 11 residues. Trimming shortened V by 3 bases and J by 11 bases, and 11 bases separated the two germline ends. The CDR3 spells CSARSPGQQFF. In DNA, the CDR3 is TGCAGTGCTAGGAGCCCGGGACAGCAGTTCTTC.

This clone was recorded only once. The chain couples TRBV28 to TRBJ2-7; tentatively, D is TRBD2 (5 bases). The germline V gene has CDR1 MDHEN and CDR2 SYDVKM. The CDR3 is 14 amino acids. With 7 bases removed from V and 2 bases from J, the gap between germline ends came to 15 bases. The CDR3 DNA reads TGTGCCAGCAAAGCCAGCGGCACTCCCTACGAGCAGTACTTC. This gives the protein CASKASGTPYEQYF.

This clone was counted a single time. J is TRBJ2-7 and V is TRBV7-8; D is unresolved. V shed 0 bases and J shed 3 bases, with 18 bases lying between them. From germline, CDR1 is SGHVS and CDR2 FQNEAQ. The CDR3 length is 17 residues. CDR3 in DNA: TGTGCCAGCAGCTTAGCGCAATCCCCTAGTTTCTACTACGAGCAGTACTTC. It specifies CASSLAQSPSFYYEQYF.

This chain joins TRBV2 and TRBJ1-5; a weak D match, TRBD1 (6 bases). V was cut by 6 bases and J by 5 bases, with 11 bases left in between. Per germline, CDR1 SNHLY and CDR2 FYNNEI. The CDR3 consists of 13 residues. DNA for the CDR3: TGTGCCAGCAGCGACGGACAGTATCAGCCCCAGCATTTT. Translated, it gives CASSDGQYQPQHF.

J is TRBJ2-7 and V is TRBV6-4; TRBD1 aligns across 9 bases. This CDR3 contains 14 residues. Germline V gene sequence: CDR1 MRHNA, CDR2 SNTAGT. After removal of 2 bases from V and 3 bases from J, the junction contained 2 bases not matched to a gene. CDR3 nucleotides: TGTGCCAGCAGTGACCGGGACAGGGTCTACGAGCAGTACTTC. Translation: CASSDRDRVYEQYF.